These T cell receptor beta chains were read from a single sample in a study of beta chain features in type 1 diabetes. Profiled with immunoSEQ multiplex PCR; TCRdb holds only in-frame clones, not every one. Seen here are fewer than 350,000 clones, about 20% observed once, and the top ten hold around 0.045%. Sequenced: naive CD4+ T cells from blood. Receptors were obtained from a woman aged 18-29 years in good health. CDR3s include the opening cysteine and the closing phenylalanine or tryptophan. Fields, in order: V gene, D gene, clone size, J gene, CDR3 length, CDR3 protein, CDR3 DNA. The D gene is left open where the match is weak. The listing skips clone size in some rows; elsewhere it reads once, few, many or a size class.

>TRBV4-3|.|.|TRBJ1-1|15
CASSQAGNSNTEAFF
TGCGCCAGCAGCCAAGCGGGAAACTCGAACACTGAAGCTTTCTTT
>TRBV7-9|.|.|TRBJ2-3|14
CASSRTGYTDTQYF
TGTGCCAGCAGCCGGACGGGATACACAGATACGCAGTATTTT
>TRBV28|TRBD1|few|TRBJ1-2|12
CASTGQVYGYTF
TGTGCCAGCACGGGACAGGTGTATGGCTACACCTTC
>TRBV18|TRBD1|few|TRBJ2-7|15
CASSSGQGISYEQYF
TGTGCCAGCTCATCGGGACAGGGGATCTCCTACGAGCAGTACTTC
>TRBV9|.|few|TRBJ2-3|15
CASSVGVGPTDTQYF
TGTGCCAGCAGCGTAGGGGTGGGGCCGACAGATACGCAGTATTTT
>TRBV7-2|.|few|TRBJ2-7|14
CASTQGTGTYEQYF
TGTGCCAGCACCCAAGGAACAGGGACCTACGAGCAGTACTTC
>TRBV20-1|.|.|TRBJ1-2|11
CSAQTWHGYTF
TGCAGTGCTCAGACATGGCATGGCTACACCTTC
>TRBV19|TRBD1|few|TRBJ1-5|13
CASSRGGGQPQHF
TGTGCCAGTAGCAGAGGGGGCGGCCAGCCCCAGCATTTT
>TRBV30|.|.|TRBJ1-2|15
CAWSVQAGVNGGYTF
TGTGCCTGGAGTGTACAGGCAGGAGTGAATGGAGGCTACACCTTC
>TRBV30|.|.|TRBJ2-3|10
CAWTRDTQYF
TGTGCCTGGACGCGAGATACGCAGTATTTT
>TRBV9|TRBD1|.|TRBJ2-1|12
CASSRTGREQFF
TGTGCCAGCAGCAGGACAGGGCGGGAGCAGTTCTTC
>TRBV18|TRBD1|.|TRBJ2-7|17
CASSPRTGGTGGYEQYF
TGTGCCAGCTCACCAAGAACAGGCGGGACAGGCGGGTACGAGCAGTACTTC
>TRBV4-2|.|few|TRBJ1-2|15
CASSSPSKSDYGYTF
TGTGCCAGCAGCAGTCCAAGCAAGTCGGACTATGGCTACACCTTC
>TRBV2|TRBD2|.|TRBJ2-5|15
CASSGRTSDQETQYF
TGTGCCAGCAGTGGGCGAACTAGCGACCAAGAGACCCAGTACTTC
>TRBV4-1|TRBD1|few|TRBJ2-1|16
CASSQPDRGPYNEQFF
TGCGCCAGCAGCCAACCGGACAGGGGGCCTTACAATGAGCAGTTCTTC
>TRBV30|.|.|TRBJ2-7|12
CAWRNRGYEQYF
TGTGCCTGGAGAAATAGGGGCTACGAGCAGTACTTC
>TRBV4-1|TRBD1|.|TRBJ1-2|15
CASSQGDRANYGYTF
TGCGCCAGCAGCCAAGGGGACAGAGCTAACTATGGCTACACCTTC
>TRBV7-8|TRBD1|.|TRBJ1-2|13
CASTPRGANGYTF
TGTGCCAGCACACCCAGGGGGGCTAATGGCTACACCTTC
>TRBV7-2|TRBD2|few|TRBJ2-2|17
CASSPRGGGGNTGELFF
TGTGCCAGCAGCCCACGGGGGGGCGGGGGGAACACCGGGGAGCTGTTTTTT
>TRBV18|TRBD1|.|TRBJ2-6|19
CASSLEAGQGASGANVLTF
TGTGCCAGCTCCCTAGAGGCTGGACAGGGGGCCTCTGGGGCCAACGTCCTGACTTTC
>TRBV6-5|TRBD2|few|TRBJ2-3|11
CASRGADTQYF
TGTGCCAGCCGGGGGGCAGATACGCAGTATTTT
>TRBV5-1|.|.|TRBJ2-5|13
CASSLTRLETQYF
TGCGCCAGCAGCCTTACTAGGCTAGAGACCCAGTACTTC
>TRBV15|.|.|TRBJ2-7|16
CATSTTEYLSSYEQYF
TGTGCCACCAGCACGACAGAATACTTAAGCTCCTACGAGCAGTACTTC
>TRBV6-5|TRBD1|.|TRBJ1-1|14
CASSWQGVQTEAFF
TGTGCCAGCAGTTGGCAGGGGGTGCAGACTGAAGCTTTCTTT
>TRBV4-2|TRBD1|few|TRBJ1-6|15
CASSQFTGVNSPLHF
TGTGCCAGCAGCCAATTTACAGGGGTCAATTCACCCCTCCACTTT
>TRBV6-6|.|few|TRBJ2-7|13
CASNGQSSYEQYF
TGTGCCAGCAATGGACAGAGCTCCTACGAGCAGTACTTC
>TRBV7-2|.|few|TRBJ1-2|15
CASRPNRTRNYGYTF
TGTGCCAGCAGGCCTAACAGGACCCGAAACTATGGCTACACCTTC
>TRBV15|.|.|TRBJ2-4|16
CATSSWGGQAKNIQYF
TGTGCCACCAGCAGTTGGGGGGGACAAGCCAAAAACATTCAGTACTTC
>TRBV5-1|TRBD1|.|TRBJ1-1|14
CASSSLQGRTEAFF
TGCGCCAGCAGCTCATTACAGGGGAGGACTGAAGCTTTCTTT
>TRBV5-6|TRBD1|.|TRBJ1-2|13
CASSRDRNYGYTF
TGTGCCAGCAGTCGGGACAGGAACTATGGCTACACCTTC
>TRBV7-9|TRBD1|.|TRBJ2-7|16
CASSLRRQGGSYEQYF
TGTGCCAGCAGCCTCCGCCGACAGGGTGGCTCCTACGAGCAGTACTTC
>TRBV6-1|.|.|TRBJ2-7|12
CASSEASYEQYF
TGTGCCAGCAGTGAAGCATCGTACGAGCAGTACTTC
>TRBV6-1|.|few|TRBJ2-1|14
CASSSGFSRNEQFF
TGTGCCAGCAGTAGCGGGTTCTCACGCAATGAGCAGTTCTTC
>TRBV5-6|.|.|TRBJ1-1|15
CASSFLDGINTEAFF
TGTGCCAGCAGCTTTCTGGACGGGATTAACACTGAAGCTTTCTTT
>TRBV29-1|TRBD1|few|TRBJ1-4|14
CSVANRDRNEKLFF
TGCAGCGTTGCTAACCGGGACAGGAATGAAAAACTGTTTTTT
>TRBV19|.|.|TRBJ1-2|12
CASSDRPYGYTF
TGTGCCAGCTCGGACAGACCTTATGGCTACACCTTC
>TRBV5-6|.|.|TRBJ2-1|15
CASSFGRGEHNEQFF
TGTGCCAGCAGCTTCGGTCGCGGGGAGCACAATGAGCAGTTCTTC
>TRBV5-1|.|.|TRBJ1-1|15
CASSLVAGANTEAFF
TGCGCCAGCAGCTTGGTGGCAGGGGCGAACACTGAAGCTTTCTTT
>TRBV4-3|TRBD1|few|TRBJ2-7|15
CASSQAGQGIYEQYF
TGCGCCAGCAGCCAAGCTGGACAGGGTATCTACGAGCAGTACTTC
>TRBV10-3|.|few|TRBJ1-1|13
CAISESGQFEAFF
TGTGCCATCAGTGAGTCGGGGCAGTTTGAAGCTTTCTTT
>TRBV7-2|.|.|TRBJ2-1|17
CASSLPPWRGLYNEQFF
TGTGCCAGCAGCTTACCTCCTTGGAGGGGCTTGTACAATGAGCAGTTCTTC
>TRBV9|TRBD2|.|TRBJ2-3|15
CASSVRTSSTDTQYF
TGTGCCAGCAGCGTTAGGACTAGCAGCACAGATACGCAGTATTTT
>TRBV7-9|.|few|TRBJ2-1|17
CASSLRPQGPSYNEQFF
TGTGCCAGCAGCTTGAGGCCCCAAGGCCCCTCCTACAATGAGCAGTTCTTC
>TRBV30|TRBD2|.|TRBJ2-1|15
CAWSVGLAGVDEQFF
TGTGCCTGGAGTGTAGGACTAGCCGGTGTGGATGAGCAGTTCTTC